These 20 T cell receptor beta chains were sequenced from one sample in a study of blood T cell repertoires in COVID-19. Assay: immunoSEQ multiplex PCR; the TCRdb copy retains only in-frame clones and omits some. The sample has 95,000 to 100,000 clones; roughly 85% are singletons. Sequencing input: peripheral blood. All receptors come from a woman between 65 and 79 years old with active or convalescent COVID-19.

This chain uses TRBV5-5 with TRBJ2-4, with 7 bases identical to TRBD2. This CDR3 comprises 17 residues. With V trimmed by 0 bases and J by 2 bases, 8 bases remained unmatched. Germline CDR1 is SGHKS and CDR2 is YYEKEE (reference sequence). The CDR3 loop reads CASSLVLGEGPKNIQYF. For the CDR3, the DNA is TGTGCCAGCAGCTTGGTGTTGGGGGAGGGTCCCAAAAACATTCAGTACTTC.

The V gene is TRBV3-1 (or the pseudogene TRBV3-2), the J gene TRBJ1-3; 10 bases line up with TRBD1. The V gene's germline CDR1 is LGHDT and CDR2 YNNKEL (reference sequence). CDR3 length: 16 residues. V gave up 4 bases and J gave up 7 bases; unmatched junction bases: 10. The CDR3 protein is CASSRRVGQGSNTIYF. The CDR3 DNA reads TGTGCCAGCAGCCGACGTGTGGGACAGGGGTCGAACACCATATATTTT.

This chain joins TRBV19 and TRBJ1-4; D is perhaps TRBD1 (6 bases). Germline assignment: CDR1 LNHDA and CDR2 SQIVND (reference sequence). V lost 2 bases and J 7 bases, leaving 11 bases between the germline ends. The length of the CDR3 is 14 residues. For the CDR3, the DNA is TGTGCCAGTAGTATAACAGGGATCGGTGAAAAACTGTTTTTT. It translates to CASSITGIGEKLFF.

This chain uses TRBV5-5 with TRBJ2-7, with TRBD1 as a possible D gene (7 bases). The CDR3 runs to 16 residues. Trimming cost V 5 bases and J 0 bases, with 18 bases left between them. CDR1 is SGHKS, CDR2 YYEKEE, per germline (reference sequence). CDR3 sequence (DNA): TGTGCCAGCAGTTCCAAAAGACAGGGACTCTCCTACGAGCAGTACTTC. It codes for CASSSKRQGLSYEQYF.

V is TRBV5-4 and J is TRBJ2-5, with TRBD2 matching 8 bases. Losses at the gene ends were 5 bases for V and 5 bases for J; bases not matched to a gene: 11. CDR1 is SGHNT and CDR2 is YYREEE in the germline V gene (reference sequence). This CDR3 is built from 15 residues. The CDR3 bases are TGTGCCAGCAGATTAACGGGGGGGCCTCGGGAGACCCAGTACTTC. Its protein is CASRLTGGPRETQYF.

The V gene is TRBV19, the J gene TRBJ1-4; 12 bases are a match to TRBD1. The CDR3 sequence is 16 residues long. Germline assignment: CDR1 LNHDA and CDR2 SQIVND (reference sequence). V lost 5 bases to trimming and J lost 11 bases; unmatched junction nucleotides: 12. The CDR3 DNA reads TGTGCCAGTAGTCCAGGGACAGGGGGCGCGGTCGGGAAACTGTTTTTT. It yields the protein CASSPGTGGAVGKLFF.

This sequence joins TRBV30 and TRBJ2-6; the match to TRBD1 covers 7 bases. The germline V gene encodes CDR1 GTSNPN and CDR2 SVGIG (reference sequence). The CDR3 extends over 16 amino acids. Losses at the gene ends were 7 bases for V and 0 bases for J; bases not matched to a gene: 9. In DNA, the CDR3 is TGTGCCTTAAACCGGGACAGCTTCTCTGGGGCCAACGTCCTGACTTTC. It is translated as CALNRDSFSGANVLTF.

The chain joins TRBV10-3 to TRBJ2-2, with D perhaps TRBD1 (5 bases). With 2 bases removed from V and 1 base from J, the gap between germline ends came to 11 bases. Germline V gene sequence: CDR1 ENHRY, CDR2 SYGVKD. The CDR3 covers 16 residues. The CDR3 coding sequence is TGTGCCATCAGTGAGCCCGCAGGGAAGAACACCGGGGAGCTGTTTTTT. It is translated as CAISEPAGKNTGELFF.

DNA of the CDR3: TGTGCCAGCAGCTTATTAGGCGGGGGGGCCAATGAGCAGTTCTTC. Encoded protein: CASSLLGGGANEQFF. The chain employs TRBV7-2 and TRBJ2-1, with 9 nucleotides matching TRBD2. In germline, CDR1 is SGHTA, CDR2 FQGNSA. V gave up 2 bases and J gave up 6 bases; unmatched junction bases: 5. The CDR3 consists of 15 residues.

The chain combines TRBV4-3 with TRBJ2-7; the match to TRBD1 covers 8 bases. With V trimmed by 1 base and J by 5 bases, 10 bases remained unmatched. CDR1 is LGHNA, CDR2 YSLEER, per germline. The CDR3 extends over 16 amino acids. The CDR3 DNA reads as TGCGCCAGCAGCCAAGGGGGGACAGGTGGTTACCACGAGCAGTACTTC. Translation: CASSQGGTGGYHEQYF.

This clone was recorded once. This sequence joins TRBV28 and TRBJ2-5; D ambiguous. CDR3 length equals 12 residues. Trimming removed 6 bases from V and 10 bases from J, with 15 bases in between. Germline-derived CDR1 and CDR2 are MDHEN and SYDVKM. The chain's CDR3 is CASSLRVAGQYF. CDR3 DNA: TGTGCCAGCAGCCTAAGAGTTGCCGGCCAGTACTTC. Using reference TRBV28 and TRBJ2-5 for the parts outside the CDR3, the full variable domain is DVKVTQSSRYLVKRTGEKVFLECVQDMDHENMFWYRQDPGLGLRLIYFSYDVKMKEKGDIPEGYSVSREKKERFSLILESASTNQTSMYLCASSLRVAGQYFGPGTRLLVL.

The genes are TRBV19 and TRBJ2-6, with 7 bases that match TRBD2. V lost 3 bases and J lost 2; bases outside the gene matches: 1. The CDR3 consists of 15 residues. CDR1 LNHDA and CDR2 SQIVND come from the germline V gene (reference sequence). This CDR3 is CASSIRGAGANVLTF. In DNA, the CDR3 is TGTGCCAGTAGTATTCGGGGGGCTGGGGCCAACGTCCTGACTTTC.

The chain combines TRBV25-1 with TRBJ2-5, with a weak D call TRBD1 (6 bases). Germline V gene lookup returns CDR1 MGHDK and CDR2 SYGVNS. The CDR3 is made up of 14 amino acids. With 4 bases removed from V and 5 bases from J, the gap between germline ends came to 14 bases. The CDR3 DNA reads TGTGCCAGCAGTGGACAGGCGGCGTGGGAGACCCAGTACTTC. Translated, it gives CASSGQAAWETQYF.

This chain links TRBV19 with TRBJ2-1; 9 nucleotides line up with TRBD2. Germline CDR1 and CDR2: LNHDA and SQIVND (reference sequence). The junction had 8 bases not matched to a gene; V was cut back by 6 bases and J by 5 bases. CDR3 length: 15 residues. CDR3 nucleotide sequence: TGTGCCAGTAGCACTAGGACTAGCGCCAACAATGAGCAGTTCTTC. This gives the protein CASSTRTSANNEQFF.

V is TRBV7-2 and J is TRBJ1-5, with 10 positions matching TRBD1. Germline-derived CDR1 and CDR2 are SGHTA and FQGNSA. The length of the CDR3 is 17 residues. Germline trimming cut 5 bases from V and 5 bases from J; bases unmatched to any gene: 12. CDR3 region: CASSITTGTGDYQPQHF. The CDR3 nucleotides read TGTGCCAGCAGCATAACCACCGGGACAGGGGATTATCAGCCCCAGCATTTT.

This clone appeared a single time. This CDR3 is CASSPYSRVTGANVLTF. Written as DNA, the CDR3 is TGTGCCAGTAGTCCGTACTCCAGGGTTACGGGGGCCAACGTCCTGACTTTC. V is TRBV19 and J is TRBJ2-6, with a tentative D call TRBD1 (5 bases). Per germline, CDR1 LNHDA and CDR2 SQIVND (reference sequence). The CDR3 totals 17 residues. Trimming removed 5 bases at V and 4 bases at J, with 18 bases between. The complete variable domain, with remaining parts taken from reference TRBV19 and TRBJ2-6, reads DGGITQSPKYLFRKEGQNVTLSCEQNLNHDAMYWYRQDPGQGLRLIYYSQIVNDFQKGDIAEGYSVSREKKESFPLTVTSAQKNPTAFYLCASSPYSRVTGANVLTFGAGSRLTVL.

This sequence joins TRBV28 and TRBJ1-1, with D possibly being TRBD1 (5 bases). The CDR3 is made up of 15 amino acids. Germline V lookup: CDR1 MDHEN, CDR2 SYDVKM. V lost 8 bases to trimming and J lost 5 bases, with 21 bases between them. CDR3 coding DNA: TGTGCCAGCCGCCCCGGGCGTGGACAACAAACTGAAGCTTTCTTT. Translation gives CASRPGRGQQTEAFF.

This chain uses TRBV2 with TRBJ1-2; 7 nucleotides line up with TRBD1. This CDR3 has 13 amino acids. The germline gives CDR1 SNHLY, CDR2 FYNNEI. V was clipped by 5 bases and J by 8 bases; unmatched bases: 8. For the CDR3, the DNA is TGTGCCAGCAGTAAGCAACAGGGGTACGGCTACACCTTC. Translation: CASSKQQGYGYTF.

V and J are TRBV4-1 and TRBJ1-6; D not resolved. The length of the CDR3 is 13 residues. Germline lookup yields CDR1 MGHRA and CDR2 YSYEKL. Trimming pared 4 bases from V and 7 bases from J, leaving 8 bases between. As DNA, the CDR3 is TGCGCCAGCAGCCTCCCCGGGAATTCACCCCTCCACTTT. The encoded protein is CASSLPGNSPLHF.

This clone was observed a single time. This chain connects TRBV2 to TRBJ2-5, with a possible D match to TRBD2 (6 bases). From germline, CDR1 is SNHLY and CDR2 FYNNEI. CDR3 length: 14 amino acids. V was clipped by 6 bases and J by 2 bases, with 13 bases between them. The CDR3 DNA reads as TGTGCCAGCAGAGGACTCGGAGGGCAAGAGACCCAGTACTTC. Residues: CASRGLGGQETQYF.